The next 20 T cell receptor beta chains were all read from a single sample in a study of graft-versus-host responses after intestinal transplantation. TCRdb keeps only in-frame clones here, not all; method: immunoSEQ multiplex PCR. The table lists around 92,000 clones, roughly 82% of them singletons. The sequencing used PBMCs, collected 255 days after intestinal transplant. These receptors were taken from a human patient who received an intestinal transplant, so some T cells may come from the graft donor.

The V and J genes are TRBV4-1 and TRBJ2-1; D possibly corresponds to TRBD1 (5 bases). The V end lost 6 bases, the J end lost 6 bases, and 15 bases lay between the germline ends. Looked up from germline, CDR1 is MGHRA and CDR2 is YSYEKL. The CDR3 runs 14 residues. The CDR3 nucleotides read TGCGCCAGCAGTATGGCAGGGTGGTTCAATGAGCAGTTCTTC. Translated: CASSMAGWFNEQFF.

CDR3 sequence: CASGSDTSYNEQFF. Here the CDR3 DNA reads TGTGCCAGCGGGAGCGACACCTCCTACAATGAGCAGTTCTTC. This chain connects TRBV2 to TRBJ2-1; D might be TRBD2 (5 bases). Deletions cut 8 bases from V and 0 bases from J, with 11 bases between. Germline CDR1 reads SNHLY; CDR2 reads FYNNEI. The length of the CDR3 is 14 residues.

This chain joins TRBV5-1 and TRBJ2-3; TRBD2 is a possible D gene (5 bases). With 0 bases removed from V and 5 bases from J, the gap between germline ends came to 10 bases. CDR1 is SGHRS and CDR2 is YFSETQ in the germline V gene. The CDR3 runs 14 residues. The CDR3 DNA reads TGCGCCAGCAGCTTGGTCGGGATGGGAGATACGCAGTATTTT. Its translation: CASSLVGMGDTQYF.

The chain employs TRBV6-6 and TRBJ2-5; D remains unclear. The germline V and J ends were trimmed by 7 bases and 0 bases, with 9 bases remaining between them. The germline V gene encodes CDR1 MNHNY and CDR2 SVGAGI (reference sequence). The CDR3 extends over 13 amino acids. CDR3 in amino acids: CASTPQNQETQYF. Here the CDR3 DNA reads TGTGCCAGCACTCCCCAGAACCAAGAGACCCAGTACTTC.

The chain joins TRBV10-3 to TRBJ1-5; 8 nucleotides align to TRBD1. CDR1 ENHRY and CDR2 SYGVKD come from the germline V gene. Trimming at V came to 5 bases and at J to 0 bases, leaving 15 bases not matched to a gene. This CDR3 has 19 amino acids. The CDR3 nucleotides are TGTGCCATCAGTTCCTCACCGGGACAGGACCCCTATAGCAATCAGCCCCAGCATTTT. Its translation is CAISSSPGQDPYSNQPQHF.

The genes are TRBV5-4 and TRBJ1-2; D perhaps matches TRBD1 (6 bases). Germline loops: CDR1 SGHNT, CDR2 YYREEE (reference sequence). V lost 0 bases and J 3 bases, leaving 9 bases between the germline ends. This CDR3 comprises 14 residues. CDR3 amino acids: CASSLGPGDYGYTF. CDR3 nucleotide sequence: TGTGCCAGCAGCTTGGGTCCAGGGGACTATGGCTACACCTTC.

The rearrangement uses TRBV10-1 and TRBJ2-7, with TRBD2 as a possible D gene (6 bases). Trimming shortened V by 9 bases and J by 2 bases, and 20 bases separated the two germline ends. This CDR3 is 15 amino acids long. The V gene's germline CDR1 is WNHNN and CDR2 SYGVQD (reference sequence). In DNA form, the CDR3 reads TGCGCCAGACAGTTGCGGGGCCCGGTTACCTACGAGCAGTACGTC. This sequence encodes CARQLRGPVTYEQYV.

The CDR3 loop reads CASSFTGPTDTQYF. The CDR3 nucleotides read TGTGCCAGCAGTTTTACAGGGCCCACAGATACGCAGTATTTT. The chain combines TRBV28 with TRBJ2-3; D might be TRBD1 (6 bases). The CDR3 loop spans 14 amino acids. Trimming removed 3 bases at V and 2 bases at J, with 9 bases between. Germline CDR1 and CDR2: MDHEN and SYDVKM.

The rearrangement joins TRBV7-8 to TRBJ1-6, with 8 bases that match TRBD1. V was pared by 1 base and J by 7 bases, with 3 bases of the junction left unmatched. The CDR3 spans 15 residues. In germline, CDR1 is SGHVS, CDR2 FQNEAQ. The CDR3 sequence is CASSLGYRGNSPLHF. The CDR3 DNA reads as TGTGCCAGCAGCTTAGGATACAGGGGGAATTCACCCCTCCACTTT.

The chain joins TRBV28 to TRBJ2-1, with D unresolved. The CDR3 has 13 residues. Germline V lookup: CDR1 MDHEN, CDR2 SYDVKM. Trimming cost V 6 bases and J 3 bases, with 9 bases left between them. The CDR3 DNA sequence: TGTGCCAGCAGCCCTACAGACTACAATGAGCAGTTCTTC. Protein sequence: CASSPTDYNEQFF. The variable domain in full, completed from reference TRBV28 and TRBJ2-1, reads DVKVTQSSRYLVKRTGEKVFLECVQDMDHENMFWYRQDPGLGLRLIYFSYDVKMKEKGDIPEGYSVSREKKERFSLILESASTNQTSMYLCASSPTDYNEQFFGPGTRLTVL.

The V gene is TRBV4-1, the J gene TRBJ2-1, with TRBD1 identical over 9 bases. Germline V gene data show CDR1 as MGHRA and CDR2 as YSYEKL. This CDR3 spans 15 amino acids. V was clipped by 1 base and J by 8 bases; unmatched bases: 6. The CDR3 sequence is CASSQVRDRDDEQFF. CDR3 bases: TGCGCCAGCAGCCAAGTGCGGGACAGGGATGATGAGCAGTTCTTC.

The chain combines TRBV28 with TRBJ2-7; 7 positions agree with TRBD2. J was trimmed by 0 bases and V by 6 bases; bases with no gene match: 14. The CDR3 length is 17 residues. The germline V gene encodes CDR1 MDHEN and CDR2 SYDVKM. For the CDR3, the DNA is TGTGCCAGCAGCCCATCCGGTCAGGGACTACGCTCCTACGAGCAGTACGTC. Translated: CASSPSGQGLRSYEQYV.

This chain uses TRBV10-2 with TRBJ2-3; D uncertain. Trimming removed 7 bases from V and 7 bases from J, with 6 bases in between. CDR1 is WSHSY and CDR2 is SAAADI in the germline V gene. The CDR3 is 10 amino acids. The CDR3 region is CASMSNTQYF. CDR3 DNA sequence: TGCGCCAGCATGAGTAATACGCAGTATTTT.

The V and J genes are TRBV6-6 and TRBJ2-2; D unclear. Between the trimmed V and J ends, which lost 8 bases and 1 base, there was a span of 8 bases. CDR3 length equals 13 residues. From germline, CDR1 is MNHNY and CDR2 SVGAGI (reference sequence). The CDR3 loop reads CASARGNTGELFF. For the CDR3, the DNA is TGTGCCAGCGCGCGTGGGAACACCGGGGAGCTGTTTTTT.

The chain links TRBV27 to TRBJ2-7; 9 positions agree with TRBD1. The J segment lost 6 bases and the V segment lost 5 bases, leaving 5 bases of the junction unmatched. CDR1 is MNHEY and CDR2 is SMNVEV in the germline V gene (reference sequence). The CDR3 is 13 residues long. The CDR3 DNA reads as TGTGCCAGCAGTACCCGGACAGGGGTCGAGCAGTACTTC. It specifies CASSTRTGVEQYF.

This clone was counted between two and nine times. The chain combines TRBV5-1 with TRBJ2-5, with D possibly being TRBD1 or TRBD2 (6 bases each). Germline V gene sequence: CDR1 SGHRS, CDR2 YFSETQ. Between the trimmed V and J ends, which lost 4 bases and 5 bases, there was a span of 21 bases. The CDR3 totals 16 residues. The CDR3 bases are TGCGCCAGCAGCCCCGGGGGCACAGGGCTCGGGGAGACCCAGTACTTC. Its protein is CASSPGGTGLGETQYF. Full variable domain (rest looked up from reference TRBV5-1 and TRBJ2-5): KAGVTQTPRYLIKTRGQQVTLSCSPISGHRSVSWYQQTPGQGLQFLFEYFSETQRNKGNFPGRFSGRQFSNSRSEMNVSTLELGDSALYLCASSPGGTGLGETQYFGPGTRLLVL.

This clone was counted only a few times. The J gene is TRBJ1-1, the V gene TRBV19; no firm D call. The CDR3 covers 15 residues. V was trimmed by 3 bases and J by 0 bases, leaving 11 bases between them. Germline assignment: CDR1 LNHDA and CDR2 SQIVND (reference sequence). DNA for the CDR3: TGTGCCAGTAGTATCCCGGATGTCATGAACACTGAAGCTTTCTTT. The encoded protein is CASSIPDVMNTEAFF.

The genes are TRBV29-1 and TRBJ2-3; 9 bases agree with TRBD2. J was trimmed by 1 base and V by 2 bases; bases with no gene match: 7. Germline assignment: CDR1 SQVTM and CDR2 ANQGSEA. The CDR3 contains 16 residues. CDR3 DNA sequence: TGCAGCGTTGAATGGCCTAGCGGGGAAGGCACAGATACGCAGTATTTT. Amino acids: CSVEWPSGEGTDTQYF.

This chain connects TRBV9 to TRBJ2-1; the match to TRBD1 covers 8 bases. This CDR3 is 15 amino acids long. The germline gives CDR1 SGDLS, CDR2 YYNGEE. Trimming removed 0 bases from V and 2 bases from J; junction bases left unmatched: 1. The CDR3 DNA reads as TGTGCCAGCAGCGTAGGGGACAGGACCTACAATGAGCAGTTCTTC. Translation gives CASSVGDRTYNEQFF.

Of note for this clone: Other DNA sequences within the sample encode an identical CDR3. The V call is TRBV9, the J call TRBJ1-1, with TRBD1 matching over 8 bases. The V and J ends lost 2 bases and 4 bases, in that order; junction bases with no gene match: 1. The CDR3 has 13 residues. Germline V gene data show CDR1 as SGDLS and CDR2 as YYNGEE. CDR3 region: CASSVTGGTEAFF. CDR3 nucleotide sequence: TGTGCCAGCAGCGTCACAGGGGGCACTGAAGCTTTCTTT.